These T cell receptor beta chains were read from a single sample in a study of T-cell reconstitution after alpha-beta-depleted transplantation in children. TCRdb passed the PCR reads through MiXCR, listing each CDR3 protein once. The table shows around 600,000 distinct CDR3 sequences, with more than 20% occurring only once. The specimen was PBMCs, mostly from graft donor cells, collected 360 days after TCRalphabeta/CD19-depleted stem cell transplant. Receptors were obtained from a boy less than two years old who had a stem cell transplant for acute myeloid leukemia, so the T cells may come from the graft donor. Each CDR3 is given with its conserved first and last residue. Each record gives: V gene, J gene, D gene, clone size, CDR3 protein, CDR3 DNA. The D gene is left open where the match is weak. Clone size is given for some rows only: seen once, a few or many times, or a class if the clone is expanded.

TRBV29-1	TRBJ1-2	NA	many	CSVTPGAYGYTF	TGCAGCGTGACGCCAGGGGCGTATGGCTACACCTTC
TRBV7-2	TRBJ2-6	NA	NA	CASSFQGANVLTF	TGTGCCAGCAGCTTCCAGGGGGCCAACGTCCTGACTTTC
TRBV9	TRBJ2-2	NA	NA	CASSEGSKLPGELFF	TGTGCCAGCAGCGAGGGGAGTAAGCTACCGGGGGAGCTGTTTTTT
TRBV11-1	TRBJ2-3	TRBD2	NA	CASSLGGGALADTQYF	TGTGCCAGCAGCTTAGGCGGGGGGGCCTTGGCAGATACGCAGTATTTT
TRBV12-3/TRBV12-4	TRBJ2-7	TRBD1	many	CASSLGDRGHEQYF	TGTGCCAGCAGTTTAGGGGACAGGGGACACGAGCAGTACTTC
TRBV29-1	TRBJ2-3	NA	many	CSVDSRTDTQYF	TGCAGCGTTGACAGCCGCACAGATACGCAGTATTTT
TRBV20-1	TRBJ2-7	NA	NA	CSARTGAYEQYF	TGCAGTGCTAGGACCGGGGCCTACGAGCAGTACTTC
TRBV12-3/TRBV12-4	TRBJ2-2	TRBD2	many	CASRTTSGVRNTGELFF	TGTGCCAGCAGGACGACTAGCGGGGTTCGAAACACCGGGGAGCTGTTTTTT
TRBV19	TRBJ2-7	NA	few	CASKTLRDGGQQYF	TGTGCCAGTAAGACCCTACGGGACGGTGGGCAGCAGTACTTC
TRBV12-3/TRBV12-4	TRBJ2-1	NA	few	CASQTVYNEQFF	TGTGCCAGCCAGACAGTTTACAATGAGCAGTTCTTC
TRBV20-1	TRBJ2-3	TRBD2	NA	CSASGLAGGPSDTQYF	TGCAGTGCTTCTGGACTAGCGGGGGGGCCTTCGGATACGCAGTATTTT
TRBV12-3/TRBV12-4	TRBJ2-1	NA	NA	CASSLAADSAVYF	TGTGCCAGCAGTTTAGCAGCGGATAGCGCCGTGTACTTC
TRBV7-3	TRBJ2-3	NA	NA	CASSRPMDTQYF	TGTGCCAGCAGCCGCCCTATGGATACGCAGTATTTT
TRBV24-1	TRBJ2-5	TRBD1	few	CATSDADRGETQYF	TGTGCCACCAGTGACGCCGACAGGGGAGAGACCCAGTACTTC
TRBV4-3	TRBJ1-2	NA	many	CASSQEVGQPYGYTF	TGCGCCAGCAGCCAAGAGGTTGGACAGCCCTATGGCTACACCTTC
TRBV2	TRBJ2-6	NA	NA	CASSASLSGANVLTF	TGTGCCAGCAGTGCATCCTTATCTGGGGCCAACGTCCTGACTTTC
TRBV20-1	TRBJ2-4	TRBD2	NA	CSASERTRRSIQYF	TGCAGTGCTAGCGAAAGGACTAGACGTAGCATTCAGTACTTC
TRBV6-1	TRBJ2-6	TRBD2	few	CASTLAGGPGANVLTF	TGTGCCAGCACCCTAGCGGGGGGGCCTGGGGCCAACGTCCTGACTTTC
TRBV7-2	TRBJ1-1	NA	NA	CASSFGRASTEAFF	TGTGCCAGCAGCTTCGGGAGGGCTAGCACTGAAGCTTTCTTT
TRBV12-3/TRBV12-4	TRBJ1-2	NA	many	CASIITGYYGYTF	TGTGCCAGCATAATAACAGGGTACTATGGCTACACCTTC
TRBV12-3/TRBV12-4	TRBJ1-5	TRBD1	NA	CASSFGTGSVQPQHF	TGTGCCAGCAGTTTCGGGACAGGGTCAGTACAGCCCCAGCATTTT
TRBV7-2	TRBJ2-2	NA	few	CASSLHRLSNTGELFF	TGTGCCAGCAGCTTACACAGGCTTTCGAACACCGGGGAGCTGTTTTTT
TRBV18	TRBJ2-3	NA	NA	CASSPLPGDTDTQYF	TGTGCCAGCTCACCCCTCCCGGGGGATACAGATACGCAGTATTTT
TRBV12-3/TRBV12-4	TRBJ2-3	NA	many	CASRGDTQYF	TGTGCCAGCAGGGGCGATACGCAGTATTTT
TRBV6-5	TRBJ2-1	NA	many	CASSSFSTSSYNEQFF	TGTGCCAGCAGTTCTTTCTCCACCAGCTCCTACAATGAGCAGTTCTTC
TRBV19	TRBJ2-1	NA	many	CASSIAQGTYNEQFF	TGTGCCAGTAGTATAGCACAGGGAACCTACAATGAGCAGTTCTTC